This T cell receptor beta chain stems from a study of spatial heterogeneity in lung cancer. TCRdb fed the 5' RACE reads into MiXCR, producing one record per CDR3 protein. The sample lists approximately 1,900 distinct CDR3 sequences, 7.8% occurring once. By its share, this clonotype is medium-sized. At one end, the junction sequence differs from germline, possibly due to a read error. Since it is a stray read in a library aimed at alpha chains, this beta chain has a size that is not meaningful. Germline CDR1 reads DFQATT; CDR2 reads SNEGSKA (reference sequence). The CDR3 covers 12 residues. Indicated time point: sample taken at primary tumor resection. In each case, whole RNA from tumor, nontumor lung or frozen PBMC was sequenced unsorted.

This TCR derives from a male donor with early-stage non-small cell lung cancer. Sequencing was performed on normal lung tissue next to the tumor, taken at surgery. The chain combines TRBV20-1 with TRBJ2-1, with D perhaps TRBD1 or TRBD2 (5 bases each). The CDR3 spells CSARGTSTEQFF. CDR3 sequence (DNA): TGCAGTGCAAGAGGGACCTCGACCGAGCAGTTCTTC.